This T cell receptor beta chain is drawn from a study of blood T cells in healthy people across ages. Study conclusions and caveats: A roughly linear fall in TCR beta diversity per million T cells was seen with increasing age.

A remark on this clonotype: Its antigen is not identified.

CDR1 and CDR2 (germline): SQVTM, ANQGSEA. This CDR3 contains 12 residues. Together with a sample-barcoded 5' primer, a J-beta primer mix was included in a second PCR lasting roughly 6 to 12 cycles. Every cDNA was tagged by a template-switch adaptor with 12 random nucleotides. TCRdb itself ran the 5' RACE reads through MiXCR, one entry per CDR3 protein. This table holds roughly 930,000 distinct CDR3 sequences, about 48% found once. The sequenced sample consisted of blood. The chain recombines TRBV29-1 with TRBJ2-5; D is possibly TRBD2 (5 bases). The last part of the DNA fits TRBJ2-7 better; the J call may be wrong. The receptor was isolated from a young man in good health. The CDR3 protein is CSVVEGFNEQYF. The DNA of the CDR3 is TGCAGCGTTGTTGAGGGATTCAACGAGCAGTACTTC.